The 22 T cell receptor beta chains below all came from one sample that was sequenced in a study of T cells in Graves' hyperthyroidism and ophthalmopathy. The source material, RNA transcripts, was used to amplify TCR beta CDR3 regions. In the first-round RT-PCR of the TCR CDR3, the HTBI primer set was used. TCRdb independently ran MiXCR on the multiplex PCR reads; one entry per CDR3 protein. This repertoire shows 550,000 to 800,000 distinct CDR3 sequences, over 15% found once; its top ten account for around 8%. The sample taken for sequencing was blood. The receptors come from a man younger than 30 with Graves' hyperthyroidism.

This clonotype was found many times. The gene calls are TRBV3-1 and TRBJ2-3, with D unresolved. This CDR3 has 14 amino acids. Germline V gives CDR1 LGHDT, CDR2 YNNKEL (reference sequence). Trimming pared 0 bases from V and 6 bases from J, leaving 10 bases between. The CDR3 loop is CASSQDHSIDTQYF. The CDR3 nucleotides read TGTGCCAGCAGCCAAGATCACTCCATTGATACGCAGTATTTT.

This clonotype appeared a few times. The chain carries TRBV9 and TRBJ2-7; TRBD1 might be the D (5 bases). This CDR3 is 15 amino acids long. In germline, CDR1 is SGDLS, CDR2 YYNGEE. V was cut by 0 bases and J by 0 bases, with 10 bases left in between. The DNA of the CDR3 is TGTGCCAGCAGCGTAGGGTCAGGGCCCTCCTACGAGCAGTACTTC. Encoded protein: CASSVGSGPSYEQYF.

This clonotype showed up many times. Here the CDR3 reads CSARESSYEQYF. The CDR3 region has the DNA TGCAGTGCTAGGGAGAGCTCCTACGAGCAGTACTTC. The chain uses TRBV20-1 and TRBJ2-7; unclear D gene. This CDR3 comprises 12 residues. Germline-derived CDR1 and CDR2 are DFQATT and SNEGSKA (reference sequence). The V gene lost 3 bases and the J gene lost 0 bases, with 6 bases spanning the gap.

This clonotype turned up a few times. V usage is TRBV11-2 and J usage is TRBJ2-7; tentative D call: TRBD2 (5 bases). With 5 bases removed from V and 5 bases from J, the gap between germline ends came to 19 bases. CDR1 SGHAT and CDR2 FQNNGV come from the germline V gene. The CDR3 length is 15 residues. CDR3 region: CASSLPTSPLHEQYF. The CDR3 DNA sequence: TGTGCCAGCAGCCTACCAACTAGTCCCCTCCACGAGCAGTACTTC.

This clonotype was seen ten or more times. The chain links TRBV28 to TRBJ2-1; D might be TRBD2 (5 bases). The V gene's germline CDR1 is MDHEN and CDR2 SYDVKM. V dropped 5 bases and J dropped 7 bases, with 9 bases sitting between them. The CDR3 consists of 12 residues. The CDR3 is CASSRRRNEQFF. CDR3 in DNA: TGTGCCAGCAGTAGGAGGCGAAATGAGCAGTTCTTC.

The rearrangement links TRBV6-1 to TRBJ1-4; D ambiguous. With 6 bases removed from V and 0 bases from J, the gap between germline ends came to 11 bases. The germline CDR1 and CDR2 sequences are MNHNS and SASEGT. The CDR3 is 15 residues long. CDR3 loop: CASRRERATNEKLFF. In nucleotides, the CDR3 is TGTGCCAGCAGACGGGAAAGAGCAACTAATGAAAAACTGTTTTTT.

DNA of the CDR3: TGTGCCAGCAGCTTAGGGCGGGCTAGCGGGAGTACGGCAGATACGCAGTATTTT. Translating it yields CASSLGRASGSTADTQYF. The V gene is TRBV11-2, the J gene TRBJ2-3; 10 nucleotides line up with TRBD2. The germline CDR1 and CDR2 sequences are SGHAT and FQNNGV. V was pared by 1 base and J by 4 bases, with 11 bases of the junction left unmatched. The CDR3 loop spans 18 amino acids.

This clonotype has a handful of counts. The V gene is TRBV6-6, the J gene TRBJ2-3, with 10 bases lining up with TRBD2. Per germline, CDR1 MNHNY and CDR2 SVGAGI (reference sequence). Unmatched junction bases numbered 3, after V lost 2 bases and J lost 1 base. The CDR3 runs to 16 residues. The CDR3 DNA reads TGTGCCAGCAGTTACGACGGGACTAGCGGCACAGATACGCAGTATTTT. This sequence encodes CASSYDGTSGTDTQYF.

In its sample, this clonotype was seen a few times. V and J are TRBV4-3 and TRBJ2-7, with TRBD1 identical over 10 bases. The CDR3 spans 17 residues. Germline CDR1 is LGHNA and CDR2 is YSLEER. Trimming took 0 bases from V and 0 from J; bases not matched to a gene: 5. In DNA, the CDR3 is TGCGCCAGCAGCCAAGATAGGACAGGGGGGAGCTCCTACGAGCAGTACTTC. This sequence encodes CASSQDRTGGSSYEQYF.

The table lists this clonotype with a few counts. V is TRBV20-1 and J is TRBJ2-3, with 7 bases identical to TRBD1. Germline V gene data show CDR1 as DFQATT and CDR2 as SNEGSKA (reference sequence). V gave up 1 base and J gave up 4 bases; unmatched junction bases: 2. The CDR3 spans 13 residues. The CDR3 is CSARGGGADTQYF. The CDR3 region has the DNA TGCAGTGCTAGAGGAGGGGGCGCAGATACGCAGTATTTT.

A note on this clonotype: A read error may account for a junction end that differs from germline. The rearrangement uses TRBV20-1 and TRBJ2-7; TRBD1 is a possible D gene (5 bases). CDR1 is DFQATT and CDR2 is SNEGSKA in the germline V gene (reference sequence). The CDR3 covers 14 residues. The CDR3 reads CGARPPRQFNEQYF. CDR3 coding DNA: TGCGGTGCTCGCCCTCCGAGACAGTTTAACGAGCAGTACTTC.

The chain employs TRBV20-1 and TRBJ1-5; TRBD1 agrees at 9 bases. CDR1 is DFQATT and CDR2 is SNEGSKA in the germline V gene (reference sequence). V lost 5 bases to trimming and J lost 5 bases; unmatched junction nucleotides: 13. The CDR3 contains 16 residues. CDR3 DNA: TGCAGTGCTTCCCTCCGGGACAGGGCGAACGATCAGCCCCAGCATTTT. Translating gives CSASLRDRANDQPQHF.

This chain uses TRBV7-9 with TRBJ2-1; 7 bases align to TRBD2. From germline, CDR1 is SEHNR and CDR2 FQNEAQ (reference sequence). The junction had 4 bases not matched to a gene; V was cut back by 3 bases and J by 8 bases. The CDR3 consists of 13 residues. The CDR3 protein is CASSLAGVHEQFF. CDR3 nucleotides: TGTGCCAGCAGCTTGGCGGGAGTACATGAGCAGTTCTTC.

At least ten counts were recorded for this clonotype. The chain links TRBV15 to TRBJ2-5; 8 bases are shared with TRBD2. Germline CDR1 reads LNHNV; CDR2 reads YYDKDF (reference sequence). V dropped 0 bases and J dropped 7; count of bases not matched to a gene: 10. The CDR3 runs to 16 residues. This CDR3 reads CATSRDRNGGAGTQYF. CDR3 nucleotide sequence: TGTGCCACCAGCAGAGATCGGAACGGGGGGGCGGGGACCCAGTACTTC.

This clonotype was seen many times. The V gene is TRBV11-2, the J gene TRBJ2-7; D may match TRBD1 or TRBD2 (6 bases each). Per germline, CDR1 SGHAT and CDR2 FQNNGV. V was shortened by 1 base and J by 4 bases, with 14 bases between the two germline ends. CDR3 length equals 15 residues. The chain's CDR3 is CASSLGVQGRYEQYF. CDR3 sequence (DNA): TGTGCCAGCAGCTTAGGTGTGCAGGGGAGGTACGAGCAGTACTTC. The variable domain in full, completed from reference TRBV11-2 and TRBJ2-7, reads EAGVAQSPRYKIIEKRQSVAFWCNPISGHATLYWYQQILGQGPKLLIQFQNNGVVDDSQLPKDRFSAERLKGVDSTLKIQPAKLEDSAVYLCASSLGVQGRYEQYFGPGTRLTVT.

V usage is TRBV29-1 and J usage is TRBJ2-7, with unresolved D. Trimming took off 3 bases at V and 4 bases at J, with 13 bases between the two ends. Germline CDR1 is SQVTM and CDR2 is ANQGSEA. The CDR3 has 13 amino acids. The CDR3 protein is CSVEGSGGYEQYF. The CDR3 DNA sequence: TGCAGCGTTGAGGGATCGGGTGGATACGAGCAGTACTTC.

This chain links TRBV3-1 with TRBJ1-2, with 8 bases fitting TRBD1. This CDR3 region has 15 residues. V lost 3 bases, J lost 3 bases, and 6 bases stayed unmatched. CDR1 and CDR2 from the germline V gene are LGHDT and YNNKEL (reference sequence). The CDR3: CASSHITGGDYGYTF. The CDR3 bases are TGTGCCAGCAGCCACATTACAGGGGGTGACTATGGCTACACCTTC.

The chain couples TRBV11-3 to TRBJ2-1; D might be TRBD2 (6 bases). This CDR3 is built from 16 residues. V lost 0 bases and J 0 bases, leaving 9 bases between the germline ends. Per the germline V gene, CDR1 is SGHNT and CDR2 is YENEEA. The DNA of the CDR3 is TGTGCCAGCAGCTTAGACGTCGGGAGCTCCTACAATGAGCAGTTCTTC. Its protein is CASSLDVGSSYNEQFF.

The CDR3 is CASSIPSGQGAQPQHF. CDR3 DNA sequence: TGTGCCAGTAGTATACCGTCCGGACAGGGGGCTCAGCCCCAGCATTTT. The chain links TRBV19 to TRBJ1-5; 11 bases match TRBD1. V shed 2 bases and J 6 bases; nucleotides not matched to a gene: 6. The CDR3 totals 16 residues. Germline CDR1 LNHDA, CDR2 SQIVND (reference sequence).

The chain employs TRBV27 and TRBJ1-5; no clear D gene. The ends were cut back, 3 bases at V and 4 bases at J, with 7 bases in the middle. The germline V gene has CDR1 MNHEY and CDR2 SMNVEV (reference sequence). The CDR3 runs to 13 residues. CDR3 in amino acids: CASSFARNQPQHF. For the CDR3, the DNA is TGTGCCAGCAGTTTCGCACGGAATCAGCCCCAGCATTTT.

CDR3: CAIAGTGHNEQFF. The CDR3 region has the DNA TGTGCCATCGCCGGGACAGGGCACAATGAGCAGTTCTTC. The chain recombines TRBV10-3 with TRBJ2-1; the match to TRBD1 covers 9 bases. This CDR3 contains 13 residues. The trim removed 8 bases at V and 5 bases at J, leaving 4 bases unmatched. From germline, CDR1 is ENHRY and CDR2 SYGVKD.

V usage is TRBV12-3 or TRBV12-4 and J usage is TRBJ2-7; 15 positions match TRBD2. The CDR3 has 14 residues. V was clipped by 6 bases and J by 9 bases; unmatched bases: 6. CDR3 nucleotides: TGTGCCAGCAGCGGACTAGCGGGAGGGCTTGCGCAGTACTTC. Its translation: CASSGLAGGLAQYF.